This TCR beta chain was sequenced for a study of cytomegalovirus exposure and HLA in healthy donors (dated by TCRdb to 2016 to 2017). Describing the broader study: According to an earlier analysis of a few hundred of the donors, 150 million to 200 million T cells yielded 120 million or so unique TCR beta sequences and about 280 Gb of sequence data. Roughly 300 gigabases of sequencing data and tens of millions of unique TCR sequences made up an early release that covered 500 to 650 HLA-typed donors. Of the 300 to 500 genotyped donors, 81% were placed in the genetic ancestry cluster associated with self-reported Caucasian donors. The study was designed to test whether signatures of past pathogen exposure could be identified by cataloging public T cell receptors. Using immunosequencing, the study profiled T cell repertoires from 500 to 800 subjects and related those repertoires to cytomegalovirus serostatus. Along with the approximately 650-subject first cohort, a separate validation cohort of 120 different subjects was used. High-throughput TCR immunosequencing, statistical association of individual TCRs with disease status, and machine learning were combined to predict cytomegalovirus infection status. To study patterns of TCR occurrence, a later analysis re-analyzed previously published TCR beta repertoires from just over 650 donors and added high-resolution HLA genotyping. In the later analysis, no new phenotypic data were used to find candidate immune exposures; instead, reliance was placed on TCR beta sequences and their occurrence across donors. In an earlier analysis of more than 550 of the donors, high-throughput TCR beta sequencing was used to judge whether each TCR beta V gene segment behaved as functional or pseudogenic. Alongside the repertoire data, information on donor age, sex, ethnicity and CMV serostatus was compiled. Genome-wide SNP genotypes for about 65% of the 666 donors were used in a later genetic analysis, which treated that subset as a discovery cohort. All discovery cohort repertoires had been generated on a single sequencing platform. HLA typing included class I and class II loci at four-digit resolution. Typing coverage differed by locus: A, B, C, DRB1 and DQB1 were typed in roughly 620-630 donors, DQA1 in about 500, DPA1 in roughly 590, and DPB1 in 450 to 490. Roughly 5 DR-DQ haplotypes were treated as single units for association and clustering because of strong linkage in the cohort. Among 300 to 500 genotyped donors of the cohort, an average of approximately 240,000 unique TCR beta nucleotide sequences was sequenced per donor, of which about 18% were non-productive. The full study reports these points: At a false discovery rate of 0.05, a later analysis linked approximately 18,000 TCR beta sequences to specific HLA alleles. Linkage disequilibrium might explain the correlated functional status among segregating V segments, but an unknown experimental factor could not be ruled out. A later genetic analysis reported fewer N-insertions in productive TCRs among donors in an Asian-associated ancestry cluster than the roughly 620-donor mean. Because some donors lacked HLA typing at each locus, the association tests relied only on the typed subset. Presence/absence analyses assumed roughly uniform sequencing depth across donors, an assumption that may not hold. In a later genetic analysis, a missense DCLRE1C variant was associated with V-gene and J-gene trimming of TCR beta chains, and the association was replicated in an independent cohort. Assigning TCR associations to individual alleles was difficult when HLA alleles, especially DR and DQ, strongly co-occurred. A later analysis found that TCR association rates varied across HLA loci, with DRB1 alleles showing the most associated TCRs and HLA-C alleles the fewest. For the cohort, immune exposure information was limited to CMV serostatus. The study gave a list of 150 to 200 TCR beta chains associated with cytomegalovirus. A further reported finding was that TCR beta sequences accurately predicted the HLA-A and HLA-B alleles for most subjects in the first cohort. In an earlier analysis of 587 of the donors, most TCR beta V segments were observed in productive rearrangements about 87% or about 30% of the time, broadly matching IMGT annotations. A cluster of highly shared sequence variants was judged likely to be a technical artifact of the sequencing pipeline. While some public TCRs were present in many individuals, most TCR sequences turned up only very rarely across donors. A later analysis found that HLA-associated TCR beta chains were more clonally expanded and had lower generation probabilities than equally common non-associated chains. The authors suggested that the approach could potentially be extended to other disease states and immunological phenotypes. The cohort was sequenced for TCR beta chains only, and without alpha or paired-chain data the features that could be detected were limited. Because counts were too low, some 17 rarely observed V segments, including chromosome 9 orphons, were left out of the earlier analysis of some 640 of the donors. Several of the top co-occurrence clusters appeared to be linked to parvovirus B19, influenza, CMV and Epstein-Barr virus, according to a later analysis. Most CMV-associated TCR beta chains appeared to be HLA-restricted in a later analysis, and the HLA associations seemed to be driven largely by CMV exposure. In both the original and validation cohorts, the classifier was reported to diagnose cytomegalovirus status with high specificity and sensitivity. Three of the identified cytomegalovirus-associated TCR beta chains were confirmed in vitro to be specific for cytomegalovirus antigens.

The library relied on the immunoSEQ multiplex PCR assay. For the multiplex PCR, a mixture combining 60 forward primers for TCR Vbeta segments and 13 reverse primers for TCR Jbeta segments was used. The CDR3 region of rearranged TCR beta genes was amplified from genomic DNA with a multiplex PCR assay. Amplified TCR beta libraries were sequenced as 87-base-pair reads on the Illumina HiSeq System. Regarding the original processing steps: In a later analysis, some 80 million unique TCR beta chains were counted across the roughly 700 repertoires, and around 11 million of these chains were shared by at least two donors. Raw reads were error-corrected and collapsed into unique sequences by a nearest-neighbor algorithm in which closely related sequences were merged to remove PCR and sequencing errors. Alignment of CDR3 sequences to IMGT reference sequences was used to assign V, D and J gene segments. For a sequence to be retained, a match of at least six nucleotides was required to both a V gene segment and a J gene segment. A rearrangement was called productive if the CDR3 had no stop codons and remained in frame with V and J, and every other rearrangement was called non-productive. CDR3 was defined by IMGT convention, running from the second conserved V-encoded cysteine to the conserved J-encoded phenylalanine. The earlier analysis of 500 to 650 of the donors excluded any sequence lacking an unambiguous match to a single V gene segment. In an earlier analysis of several hundred of the donors, V segments were called functional above 56.7% productive rearrangements and were called segregating when the between-donor standard deviation exceeded 5%. A statistical classification framework was built for diagnosing cytomegalovirus status from the catalog of TCR beta chain sequences. V and J gene assignment, in a later analysis, came from comparing TCR nucleotide sequences with IMGT/GENE-DB human TR gene sequences. A later analysis assigned CDR3 sequences and most-parsimonious VDJ recombination scenarios with the TCRdist pipeline. A later analysis defined each TCR beta chain by its CDR3 amino acid sequence plus V-gene family, and excluded reads lacking a unique V-gene family. To address suspected cross-contamination and a sequencing artifact, a later analysis removed around 590 highly shared, low-generation-probability nucleotide sequences. A later analysis calculated a clonal expansion index for each public chain from normalized within-repertoire ranks of inferred template counts. In a later analysis, generation probabilities were computed with a VDJ recombination model fitted to out-of-frame rearrangements, and the resulting probabilities were checked against IGoR. In a later analysis, TCR-TCR, TCR-HLA and TCR-CMV co-occurrence was scored with hypergeometric tests, and a repertoire-size bias correction was applied to TCR pairs. A later analysis estimated false discovery rates by permuting HLA or CMV assignments 20 times. In a later analysis, co-occurring TCRs were grouped using DBSCAN, with TCRdist sequence similarity added in when clustering inside HLA-allele-positive subsets. Co-occurrence clustering excluded repertoires with fewer than 30,000 or more than 120,000 public chains, plus five with anomalous nucleotide sharing. TCRdb holds this immuneACCESS table with in-frame rearrangements only. Some clones are missing; in checked studies, unresolved V genes explain under half, and the rest has no known cause. The V and J calls and clone size come from that table; D and trimming were worked out from the DNA. Across this sample there are under 200,000 clones, with about three quarters seen only once. The ten largest clones take up 11% to 15% of the sample.

This clone has just a few counts. It has no known antigen specificity. The record has no base qualities; no much larger clone is one base away. In total, over 600 healthy bone marrow donors made up the cohort. At the time of sampling, all cohort members were nominally healthy, though unrecorded immune exposures were likely present. The donor was CMV seropositive and was included in the group of 250 to 300 seropositive cohort members. A peripheral blood sample was provided by each donor, and peripheral blood mononuclear cells were used for TCR beta sequencing. The Qiagen DNeasy Blood Extraction Kit was used to extract genomic DNA from the blood cell samples. The sequenced material came from PBMCs. The sequence came from a man aged 45 to 65 in good health and CMV-seropositive.

The CDR3 sequence is CASIPPVQGIHNEQFF. The DNA reads as follows: TGTGCCAGCATCCCTCCAGTCCAGGGCATCCACAATGAGCAGTTCTTC. This chain is built from TRBV9 and TRBJ2-1; matching of 5 bases hints at TRBD1 as the D gene. According to the germline V gene, CDR1 reads SGDLS and CDR2 reads YYNGEE. From cysteine to phenylalanine, the CDR3 is 16 amino acids long. The sequence is cut down to CDR3 DNA, 48 bases in frame from base 1. The germline ends are 21 bases apart after V is trimmed by 6 bases and J by 5 bases.